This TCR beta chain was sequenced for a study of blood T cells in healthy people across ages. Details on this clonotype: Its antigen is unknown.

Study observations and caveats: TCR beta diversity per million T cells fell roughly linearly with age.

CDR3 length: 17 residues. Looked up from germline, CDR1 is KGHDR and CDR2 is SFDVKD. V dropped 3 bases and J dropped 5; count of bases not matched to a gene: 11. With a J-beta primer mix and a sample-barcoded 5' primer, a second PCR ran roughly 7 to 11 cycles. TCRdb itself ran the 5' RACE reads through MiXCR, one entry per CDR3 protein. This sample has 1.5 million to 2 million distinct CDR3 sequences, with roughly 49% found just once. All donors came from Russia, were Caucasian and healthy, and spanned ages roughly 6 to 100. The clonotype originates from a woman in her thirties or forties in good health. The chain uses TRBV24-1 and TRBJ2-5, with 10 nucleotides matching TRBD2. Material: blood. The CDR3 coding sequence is TGTGCCACCAGTGATGCAACCTTAGCGGGGGGACCGGAGACCCAGTACTTC. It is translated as CATSDATLAGGPETQYF.